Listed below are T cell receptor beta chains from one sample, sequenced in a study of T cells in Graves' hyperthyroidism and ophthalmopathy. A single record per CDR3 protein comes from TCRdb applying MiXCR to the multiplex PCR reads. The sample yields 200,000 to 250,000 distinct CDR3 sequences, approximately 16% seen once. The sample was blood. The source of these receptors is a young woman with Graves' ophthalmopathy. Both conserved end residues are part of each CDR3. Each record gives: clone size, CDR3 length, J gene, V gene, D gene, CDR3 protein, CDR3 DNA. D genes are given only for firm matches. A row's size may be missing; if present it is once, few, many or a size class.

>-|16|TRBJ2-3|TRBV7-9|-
CASSLFQTRPTDTQYF
TGTGCCAGCAGCTTATTTCAGACTAGACCCACAGATACGCAGTATTTT
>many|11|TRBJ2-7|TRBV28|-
CASSPGREQYF
TGTGCCAGCAGTCCCGGCCGGGAGCAGTACTTC
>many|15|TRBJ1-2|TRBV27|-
CASSSTGNLGYGYTF
TGTGCCAGCAGTTCGACCGGGAATCTCGGCTATGGCTACACCTTC
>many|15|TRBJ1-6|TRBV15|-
CATSREGRQVSPLHF
TGTGCCACCAGCAGAGAAGGGAGACAGGTCTCACCCCTCCACTTT
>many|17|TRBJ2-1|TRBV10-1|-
CASSESGSVSSYNEQFF
TGCGCCAGCAGTGAGTCTGGTAGCGTTAGCTCCTACAATGAGCAGTTCTTC
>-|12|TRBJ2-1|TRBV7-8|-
CASSLFIGEQFF
TGTGCCAGCAGCTTATTTATCGGTGAGCAGTTCTTC
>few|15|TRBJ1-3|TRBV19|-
CASSIDESSGNTIYF
TGTGCCAGTAGTATCGATGAGAGCTCTGGAAACACCATATATTTT
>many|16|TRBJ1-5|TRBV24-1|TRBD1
CATSDSKTGGVQPQHF
TGTGCCACCAGTGATTCCAAGACAGGGGGCGTGCAGCCCCAGCATTTT
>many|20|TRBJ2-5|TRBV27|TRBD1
CASSLSAGQGRVEDFETQYF
TGTGCCAGCAGTTTATCTGCGGGACAGGGGAGGGTGGAAGATTTCGAGACCCAGTACTTC
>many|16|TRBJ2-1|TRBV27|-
CASTPAGYDSYNEQFF
TGTGCCAGCACCCCGGCAGGATACGACTCCTACAATGAGCAGTTCTTC
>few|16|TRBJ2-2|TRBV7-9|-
CASSSPGQGGTGELFF
TGTGCCAGCAGCTCACCCGGGCAGGGGGGAACCGGGGAGCTGTTTTTT
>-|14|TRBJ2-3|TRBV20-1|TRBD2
CSAGLAGEADTQYF
TGCAGTGCTGGACTAGCGGGAGAGGCAGATACGCAGTATTTT
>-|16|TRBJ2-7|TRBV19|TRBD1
CASSTRYRGPRDEQYF
TGTGCCAGTAGTACCCGATACAGGGGACCCAGGGACGAGCAGTACTTC
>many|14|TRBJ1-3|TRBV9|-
CASSVDDSGNTIYF
TGTGCCAGCAGCGTAGACGACTCTGGAAACACCATATATTTT
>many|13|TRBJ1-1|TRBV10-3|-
CAISPTGLEGAFF
TGTGCCATCAGTCCGACAGGCCTGGAGGGAGCTTTCTTT
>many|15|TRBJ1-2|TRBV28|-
CASSFWAEINYGYTF
TGTGCCAGCAGTTTTTGGGCAGAGATTAACTATGGCTACACCTTC
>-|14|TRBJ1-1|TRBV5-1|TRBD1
CASSLGQGGSEAFF
TGCGCCAGCAGCTTGGGTCAGGGGGGCTCTGAAGCTTTCTTT
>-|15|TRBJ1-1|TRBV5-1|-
CASSPLRGSDTEAFF
TGCGCCAGCAGCCCTCTGAGGGGGTCTGACACTGAAGCTTTCTTT
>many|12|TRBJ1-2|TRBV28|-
CASRKLPYGYTF
TGTGCCAGCAGGAAGCTTCCATATGGCTACACCTTC
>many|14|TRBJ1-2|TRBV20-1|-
CSASLGRRVYGYTF
TGCAGTGCTAGTCTGGGGAGGAGAGTCTATGGCTACACCTTC
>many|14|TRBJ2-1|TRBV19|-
CASSITGSYNEQFF
TGTGCCAGTAGTATAACGGGATCATACAATGAGCAGTTCTTC
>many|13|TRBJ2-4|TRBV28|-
CASSQDTPAIQYF
TGTGCCAGCAGCCAAGACACTCCGGCCATTCAGTACTTC
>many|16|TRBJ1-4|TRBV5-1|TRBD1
CASSPRAQGRSEKLFF
TGCGCCAGCAGCCCCAGGGCACAGGGGCGAAGCGAAAAACTGTTTTTT
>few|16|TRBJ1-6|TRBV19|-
CASSIARSSYNSPLHF
TGTGCCAGTAGTATAGCCCGGAGCTCCTATAATTCACCCCTCCACTTT
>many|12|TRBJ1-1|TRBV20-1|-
CSARGISREAFF
TGCAGTGCTAGAGGCATTAGTCGGGAAGCTTTCTTT
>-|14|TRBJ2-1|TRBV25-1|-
CASSDSRVGNEQFF
TGTGCCAGCAGTGATTCCAGGGTCGGCAATGAGCAGTTCTTC
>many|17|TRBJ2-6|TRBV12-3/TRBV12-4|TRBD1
CASTMTGGSSGANVLTF
TGTGCCAGCACCATGACAGGGGGTAGCTCTGGGGCCAACGTCCTGACTTTC
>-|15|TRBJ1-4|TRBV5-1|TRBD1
CASSARTGGTEKLFF
TGCGCCAGCAGCGCGCGGACAGGGGGGACTGAAAAACTGTTTTTT
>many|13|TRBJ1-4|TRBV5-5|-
CASSLLPNEKLFF
TGTGCCAGCAGCTTGTTACCTAATGAAAAACTGTTTTTT
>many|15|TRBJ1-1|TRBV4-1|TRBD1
CASSRAGQGNTEAFF
TGCGCCAGCAGCCGAGCGGGACAGGGGAACACTGAAGCTTTCTTT
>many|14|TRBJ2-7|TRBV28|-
CASSLWGSSYEQYF
TGTGCCAGCAGTTTGTGGGGTAGCTCCTACGAGCAGTACTTC
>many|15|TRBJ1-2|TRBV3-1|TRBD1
CASRPGQGAPGGYTF
TGTGCCAGCAGGCCCGGACAGGGGGCGCCGGGAGGCTACACCTTC
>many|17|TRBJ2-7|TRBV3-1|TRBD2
CASSQGPSSGGSYEQYF
TGTGCCAGCAGCCAAGGTCCCTCTAGCGGAGGGTCCTACGAGCAGTACTTC
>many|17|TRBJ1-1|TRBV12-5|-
CASGLVVLGTLNTEAFF
TGTGCTAGTGGTTTGGTCGTATTGGGAACCCTGAACACTGAAGCTTTCTTT
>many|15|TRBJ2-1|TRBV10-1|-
CASSEFRESNNEQFF
TGCGCCAGCAGTGAGTTCCGGGAGTCAAACAATGAGCAGTTCTTC
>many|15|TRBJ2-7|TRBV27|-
CASSPLGFLAYEQYF
TGTGCCAGCAGTCCTCTCGGTTTTCTCGCCTACGAGCAGTACTTC
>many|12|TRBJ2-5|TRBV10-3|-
CAIGAREETQYF
TGTGCCATCGGGGCCAGGGAGGAGACCCAGTACTTC
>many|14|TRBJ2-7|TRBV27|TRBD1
CASSLRRGNYEQYF
TGTGCCAGCAGTTTACGCAGGGGGAACTACGAGCAGTACTTC
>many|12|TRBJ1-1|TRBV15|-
CATSNRTDEAFF
TGTGCCACCAGCAACAGGACAGATGAAGCTTTCTTT
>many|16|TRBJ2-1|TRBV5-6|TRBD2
CASSPGVTSSSNEQFF
TGTGCCAGCAGCCCGGGGGTGACTAGCTCTTCCAATGAGCAGTTCTTC
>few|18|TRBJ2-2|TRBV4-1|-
CASSQVASDSANTGELFF
TGCGCCAGCAGCCAAGTGGCCTCGGACAGCGCTAACACCGGGGAGCTGTTTTTT
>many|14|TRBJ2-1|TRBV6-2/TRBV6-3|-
CASSYVGGPDEQFF
TGTGCCAGCAGTTACGTGGGGGGTCCCGATGAGCAGTTCTTC
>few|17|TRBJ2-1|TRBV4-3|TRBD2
CASSQDGLAGGGNEQFF
TGCGCCAGCAGCCAGGACGGACTAGCGGGAGGGGGCAATGAGCAGTTCTTC
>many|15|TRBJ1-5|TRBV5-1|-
CASSSGPAPDQPQHF
TGCGCCAGCAGCTCCGGTCCGGCACCAGATCAGCCCCAGCATTTT
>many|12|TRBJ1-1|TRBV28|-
CASSFNLAEAFF
TGTGCCAGCAGTTTCAATCTGGCGGAAGCTTTCTTT
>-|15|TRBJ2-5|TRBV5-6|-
CASSPPGASQETQYF
TGTGCCAGCAGTCCCCCCGGGGCAAGCCAAGAGACCCAGTACTTC
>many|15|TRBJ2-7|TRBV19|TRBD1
CASSTLGQGAREQYF
TGTGCCAGTAGTACCCTTGGACAGGGAGCGCGGGAGCAGTACTTC
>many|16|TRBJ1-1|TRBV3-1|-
CASSQDLGGVGTEAFF
TGTGCCAGCAGCCAAGATCTAGGGGGGGTTGGCACTGAAGCTTTCTTT
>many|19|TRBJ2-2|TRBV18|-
CASSPGGARTHPTAGELFF
TGTGCCAGCTCACCCGGAGGGGCCCGGACCCACCCGACGGCCGGGGAGCTGTTTTTT
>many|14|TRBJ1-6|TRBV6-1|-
CASTTRQNNSPLHF
TGTGCCAGCACTACACGACAGAATAATTCACCCCTCCACTTT
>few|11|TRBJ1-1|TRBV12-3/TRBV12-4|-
CASSFGTEASF
TGTGCCAGCAGTTTTGGTACTGAAGCTTCCTTT